The T cell receptor (beta chain) described here comes from a study of cytomegalovirus exposure and HLA in healthy donors. Study conclusions and caveats: Previous analysis showed most TCR beta V segments were productive about 87% or about 30% of the time. In a later analysis, HLA-associated TCR beta chains were more clonally expanded than equally common others.

13 Jbeta primers and 60 Vbeta primers were used for the PCR. The table came from immunoSEQ multiplex PCR; TCRdb's copy has only in-frame clones and leaves some out. The data hold 95,000 to 110,000 clones, with approximately 80% observed a single time. Germline CDR1 is SGHDT and CDR2 is YYEEEE. The CDR3 spans 14 residues. V shed 4 bases and J 4 bases; nucleotides not matched to a gene: 6. This clone occurred a few times. As yet, its antigen is unknown. V is TRBV5-6 and J is TRBJ2-5; the match to TRBD2 covers 8 bases. The sequencing input was PBMCs. This receptor was obtained from a male donor in good health and CMV-seronegative. The CDR3 DNA reads TGTGCCAGCAGCACGGGACTAGTTGCAGAGACCCAGTACTTC. Translating it yields CASSTGLVAETQYF.